The clone carrying this T cell receptor (beta chain) was seen a single time. What it binds is unknown. The time point: week 47, end of study. Each dose of the vaccine consisted of 300 ug of mutant IDH1 20-mer peptide, with topical imiquimod. Eight vaccinations were given in weeks 1, 3, 5, 7, 11, 15, 19 and 23. TCRdb's table, derived via immunoSEQ multiplex PCR, lists solely in-frame clones and lacks some. The sample records tens of thousands of clones, around four fifths being singletons. The sample originates from a study of a mutant IDH1 vaccine in newly diagnosed glioma. As for the study in general: Radiotherapy alone preceded vaccination by 4-6 weeks; alternatively, vaccination started with temozolomide cycles.

Trimming removed 4 bases from V and 4 bases from J, with 17 bases in between. This CDR3 has 15 residues. Germline V gene sequence: CDR1 MNHEY, CDR2 SMNVEV (reference sequence). The TCR originated in a man aged 25 to 40 with glioma. The starting material was PBMCs, obtained from a glioma patient whose treatment included an IDH1 peptide vaccine. The chain links TRBV27 to TRBJ2-7, with D possibly matching TRBD2 (6 bases). The CDR3 protein is CASSSTLASGYEQYF. DNA for the CDR3: TGTGCCAGCAGTTCGACCCTAGCGAGTGGGTACGAGCAGTACTTC.